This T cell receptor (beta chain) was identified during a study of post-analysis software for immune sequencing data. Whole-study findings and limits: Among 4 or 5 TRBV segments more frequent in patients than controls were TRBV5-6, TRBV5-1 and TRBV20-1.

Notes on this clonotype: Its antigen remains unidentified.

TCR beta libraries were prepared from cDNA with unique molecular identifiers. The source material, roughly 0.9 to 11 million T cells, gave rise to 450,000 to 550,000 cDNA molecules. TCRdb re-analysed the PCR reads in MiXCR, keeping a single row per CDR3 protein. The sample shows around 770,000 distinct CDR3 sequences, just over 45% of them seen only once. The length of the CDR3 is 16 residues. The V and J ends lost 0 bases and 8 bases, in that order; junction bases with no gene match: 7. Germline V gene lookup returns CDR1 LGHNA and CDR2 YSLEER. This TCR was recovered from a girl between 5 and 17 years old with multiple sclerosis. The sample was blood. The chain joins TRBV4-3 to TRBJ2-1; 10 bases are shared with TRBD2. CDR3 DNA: TGCGCCAGCAGCCAAGATCTCGCTAGCGGGAGAGATGAGCAGTTCTTC. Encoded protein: CASSQDLASGRDEQFF.